Below, 5 T cell receptor beta chains from the same sample are listed, as sequenced in a study of T cell responses to AZD1222 COVID-19 vaccine. Profiled with immunoSEQ multiplex PCR; TCRdb holds only in-frame clones, not every one. This table holds about 140,000 clones, about 86% found once. The input for sequencing was peripheral blood, taken on day 0 of AZD1222 vaccination. The receptors shown here come from an adult in good health.

J is TRBJ2-2 and V is TRBV6-2 or TRBV6-3; no definite D call. The CDR3 runs to 13 residues. V lost 3 bases to trimming and J lost 6 bases, with 8 bases between them. The germline V gene encodes CDR1 MNHEY and CDR2 SVGEGT. This CDR3 is CASSYNPPGELFF. In DNA form, the CDR3 reads TGTGCCAGCAGTTATAACCCCCCCGGGGAGCTGTTTTTT.

The chain has TRBV27 and TRBJ1-6, with 8 bases aligning to TRBD1. This CDR3 is built from 14 residues. Trimming at V came to 5 bases and at J to 13 bases, leaving 10 bases not matched to a gene. Germline CDR1 reads MNHEY; CDR2 reads SMNVEV (reference sequence). The CDR3 loop is CASSLTPDRVPLHF. The CDR3 DNA reads as TGTGCCAGCAGTCTCACCCCGGACAGGGTTCCCCTCCACTTT.

This chain joins TRBV6-5 and TRBJ2-7; TRBD1 might be the D (6 bases). The CDR3 totals 14 residues. Trimming removed 0 bases at V and 6 bases at J, with 12 bases between. Germline assignment: CDR1 MNHEY and CDR2 SVGAGI. The CDR3 DNA sequence: TGTGCCAGCAGTTACTCTAGGACAGTTGGCGAGCAGTACTTC. It is translated as CASSYSRTVGEQYF.

This clone has a single count. The chain recombines TRBV5-4 with TRBJ2-7; 16 positions match TRBD2. CDR1 SGHNT and CDR2 YYREEE come from the germline V gene (reference sequence). V dropped 3 bases and J dropped 6; count of bases not matched to a gene: 12. The CDR3 is 18 residues long. CDR3 nucleotide sequence: TGTGCCAGCAGCTCCGGGACTAGCGGGAGGGATCTGGTTGTCGAGCAGTACTTC. Its translation: CASSSGTSGRDLVVEQYF.

The CDR3 here is CAWSPGTSGSPTDTQYF. DNA of the CDR3: TGTGCCTGGAGTCCCGGGACTAGCGGGAGCCCCACAGATACGCAGTATTTT. The rearrangement links TRBV30 to TRBJ2-3; 14 bases align to TRBD2. The germline V gene encodes CDR1 GTSNPN and CDR2 SVGIG (reference sequence). CDR3 length equals 17 residues. Trimming took 2 bases from V and 2 from J; bases not matched to a gene: 6.